The 25 T cell receptor beta chains in this list originate from one sample, sequenced in a study of breast tumors, draining lymph nodes, adjacent tissues (dated by TCRdb to the mid-2010s). The library came from multiplex PCR. Data came from an Illumina HiSeq 2000. TCRdb applied fastp at Q25 and MiXCR to the public reads, then kept only in-frame beta chains. Rows with a matching CDR3 protein are joined into one entry that keeps the most common DNA and genes. The sample table lists about 20,000 distinct CDR3 sequences, 50% of them with a count of one. The ten most abundant clones make up 7.8% of the sample. The sample was breast tumor tissue. The origin of the receptors is a female donor with breast cancer. Some clones in this sample may be carry-over from other donors' samples.

Of note for this clonotype: Given a much more abundant clone one base away, this may be a read error. The CDR3 carries no conserved terminal phenylalanine or tryptophan, so it likely arises from a read error. The chain combines TRBV13 with TRBJ2-7; D is unclear. Germline assignment: CDR1 PRHDT and CDR2 FYEKMQ (reference sequence). This CDR3 has 14 amino acids. With 5 bases removed from V and 0 bases from J, the gap between germline ends came to 11 bases. Here the CDR3 DNA reads TGTGCCAGCAGCGCGCAAAGATCCTCCTACGAGCAGTACCTC. It encodes CASSAQRSSYEQYL.

The V gene is TRBV10-1, the J gene TRBJ2-7, with 12 bases lining up with TRBD2. Germline V lookup: CDR1 WNHNN, CDR2 SYGVQD (reference sequence). The junction had 16 bases not matched to a gene; V was cut back by 9 bases and J by 4 bases. The CDR3 contains 17 residues. The CDR3 here is CARGGVTSGSGKYEQYF. CDR3 nucleotides: TGCGCCAGAGGGGGGGTGACTAGCGGGAGTGGGAAGTACGAGCAGTACTTC.

This clonotype was counted many times. The chain carries TRBV11-2 and TRBJ2-3, with D possibly matching TRBD1 (6 bases). The CDR3 consists of 15 residues. Germline V gene lookup returns CDR1 SGHAT and CDR2 FQNNGV. Trimming cost V 5 bases and J 0 bases, with 12 bases left between them. The CDR3 loop reads CASSVGQPSTDTQYF. The CDR3 DNA sequence: TGTGCCAGCAGCGTGGGACAACCTAGCACAGATACGCAGTATTTT.

The chain carries TRBV20-1 and TRBJ1-2, with 11 bases fitting TRBD1. The CDR3 is 14 amino acids. Trimming took 6 bases from V and 6 from J; bases not matched to a gene: 9. Germline V gene sequence: CDR1 DFQATT, CDR2 SNEGSKA (reference sequence). CDR3 sequence: CSAEGQGAGNGYTF. In DNA form, the CDR3 reads TGCAGTGCGGAAGGACAGGGGGCAGGAAATGGCTACACCTTC.

By share of the sample, this clonotype is medium-sized (0.01 to 0.1%). V and J are TRBV6-5 and TRBJ1-3; 7 positions agree with TRBD1. CDR1 MNHEY and CDR2 SVGAGI come from the germline V gene. The CDR3 spans 15 residues. After removal of 5 bases from V and 3 bases from J, the junction contained 7 bases not matched to a gene. The CDR3 is CASSRTGRNGNTIYF. Written as DNA, the CDR3 is TGTGCCAGCAGTCGGACAGGACGTAATGGAAACACCATATATTTT.

V is TRBV3-1 and J is TRBJ2-2; D perhaps matches TRBD1 (5 bases). CDR3 length: 14 amino acids. Trimming shortened V by 3 bases and J by 7 bases, and 12 bases separated the two germline ends. The germline CDR1 and CDR2 sequences are LGHDT and YNNKEL (reference sequence). In DNA form, the CDR3 reads TGTGCCAGCAGCCACACAGGACGGATCGGGGAGCTGTTTTTT. This gives the protein CASSHTGRIGELFF.

Regarding this clonotype: This may be a read error, as it is one base from a much larger clone. The CDR3 loop is CASSGWVPGGDEQFF. The CDR3 DNA follows: TGTGCCAGCAGCGGGTGGGTCCCAGGCGGCGATGAGCAGTTCTTC. The J gene is TRBJ2-1, the V gene TRBV5-4; the D is unclear. The CDR3 sequence is 15 residues long. V gave up 4 bases and J gave up 8 bases, with 19 bases separating them. Germline CDR1 SGHNT, CDR2 YYREEE (reference sequence).

Within the sample, this clonotype is medium-sized. The CDR3 reads CASTGPQQGREQYF. The CDR3 nucleotides are TGTGCCAGCACCGGACCCCAGCAGGGCAGGGAGCAGTACTTC. The V call is TRBV28, the J call TRBJ2-7; the D gene is possibly TRBD1 (5 bases). The CDR3 totals 14 residues. Germline CDR1 MDHEN, CDR2 SYDVKM. Between the trimmed V and J ends, which lost 7 bases and 7 bases, there was a span of 20 bases.

As concerns this clonotype: The CDR3 does not close with the conserved phenylalanine or tryptophan, likely indicating a read error. The limits of the CDR3 on the DNA are not certain, so only TCRdb's listed CDR3 is given. V usage is TRBV11-3 and J usage is TRBJ2-7; TRBD1 is taken as the D call from the table, unchecked against the DNA. A total of 15 residues make up the CDR3, ends included. Germline V CDR1 and CDR2: SGHNT, YENEEA. Here the CDR3 reads CAGSPAGQGKYEQHS.

About this clonotype itself: Germline and junction disagree at one end, which may indicate a read error. The chain uses TRBV12-3 or TRBV12-4 and TRBJ2-1, with no clear D. This CDR3 is built from 13 residues. CDR3 sequence (DNA): TGTGCCAGCAGCCTTAGAGTTGCCAATGGGCAGTTCTTC. Amino acids: CASSLRVANGQFF.

This clonotype was counted ten times or more. This could be a read error, since a much larger clone is one nucleotide away. The CDR3 DNA reads TGTGCCAGCAGTAGGCGGGGGCTTGGCGGGAGGGCTTACAATGAGCAGTTCTTC. Translated, it gives CASSRRGLGGRAYNEQFF. The chain couples TRBV13 to TRBJ2-1, with 9 bases aligning to TRBD2. Germline V gives CDR1 PRHDT, CDR2 FYEKMQ (reference sequence). Trimming took 6 bases from V and 4 from J; bases not matched to a gene: 16. This CDR3 is 18 amino acids long.

CDR3 nucleotides: TGTGCCAGCAGTTCGGACAGGGGTAATGGCTACACCTTC. It translates to CASSSDRGNGYTF. The chain uses TRBV27 and TRBJ1-2; 9 bases map to TRBD1. Germline trimming cut 4 bases from V and 6 bases from J; bases unmatched to any gene: 3. The length of the CDR3 is 13 residues. The germline V gene encodes CDR1 MNHEY and CDR2 SMNVEV (reference sequence).

The CDR3 DNA follows: TGTGCCACCAGTGAGTTAGCGGGAGGTGCAGATACGCAGTATTTT. Its protein product is CATSELAGGADTQYF. This rearrangement joins TRBV24-1 to TRBJ2-3; 10 nucleotides agree with TRBD2. J gave up 4 bases and V 4 bases, and 4 bases lay outside the gene matches. Germline CDR1 KGHDR, CDR2 SFDVKD. The CDR3 sequence is 15 residues long.

This clonotype has at least ten counts. CDR3 region: CASRPWGPNTSGRNEQYF. For the CDR3, the DNA is TGTGCCAGCAGGCCCTGGGGCCCTAACACTAGCGGGAGGAACGAGCAGTACTTC. The rearrangement links TRBV2 to TRBJ2-7; 12 nucleotides align to TRBD2. This CDR3 has 18 residues. Germline V gene sequence: CDR1 SNHLY, CDR2 FYNNEI. V gave up 6 bases and J gave up 5 bases; unmatched junction bases: 17. The full variable domain, rest sourced from reference TRBV2 and TRBJ2-7, is EPEVTQTPSHQVTQMGQEVILRCVPISNHLYFYWYRQILGQKVEFLVSFYNNEISEKSEIFDDQFSVERPDGSNFTLKIRSTKLEDSAMYFCASRPWGPNTSGRNEQYFGPGTRLTVT.

The rearrangement joins TRBV5-4 to TRBJ1-4, with unresolved D. Germline-derived CDR1 and CDR2 are SGHNT and YYREEE (reference sequence). V lost 4 bases to trimming and J lost 10 bases, with 11 bases between them. The CDR3 length is 12 residues. CDR3 region: CASSPGIGKLFF. The CDR3 DNA reads as TGTGCCAGCAGCCCCGGGATTGGAAAACTGTTTTTT.

A few counts support this clonotype. The gene calls are TRBV30 and TRBJ1-2, with D perhaps TRBD1 (6 bases). This CDR3 spans 12 amino acids. Trimming took off 8 bases at V and 0 bases at J, with 10 bases between the two ends. Germline CDR1 reads GTSNPN; CDR2 reads SVGIG (reference sequence). CDR3 coding DNA: TGTGCCGAACAGGGTACTAACTATGGCTACACCTTC. Translating it yields CAEQGTNYGYTF.

This clonotype showed up many times. V usage is TRBV5-1 and J usage is TRBJ1-2; perhaps TRBD1 as D (6 bases). CDR1 and CDR2 from the germline V gene are SGHRS and YFSETQ. This CDR3 comprises 14 residues. Trimming removed 1 base from V and 0 bases from J, with 7 bases in between. The CDR3: CASSLRDTNYGYTF. The CDR3 DNA sequence: TGCGCCAGCAGCTTGAGGGACACTAACTATGGCTACACCTTC.

By proportion, this clonotype is medium-sized. The CDR3 here is CASSDRETDTQYF. In DNA, the CDR3 is TGTGCCAGCAGTGATCGAGAAACAGATACGCAGTATTTT. The V and J genes are TRBV6-4 and TRBJ2-3; D unresolved. The CDR3 is 13 amino acids. Germline loops: CDR1 MRHNA, CDR2 SNTAGT. Trimming removed 3 bases at V and 3 bases at J, with 7 bases between.

The chain has TRBV10-3 and TRBJ1-5; the D is unclear. The CDR3 covers 13 residues. Looked up from germline, CDR1 is ENHRY and CDR2 is SYGVKD. V was trimmed by 10 bases and J by 11 bases, leaving 21 bases between them. This chain's CDR3 is CATRTSDQETQHF. As DNA, the CDR3 is TGTGCCACGCGGACTAGCGACCAAGAGACCCAGCATTTT.

V is TRBV6-6 and J is TRBJ1-2, with D possibly matching TRBD1 (6 bases). Deletions cut 10 bases from V and 7 bases from J, with 13 bases between. Germline CDR1 reads MNHNY; CDR2 reads SVGAGI (reference sequence). CDR3 length: 11 amino acids. The CDR3 sequence is CATNGGPGYTF. For the CDR3, the DNA is TGTGCCACCAACGGGGGGCCTGGCTACACCTTC.

The chain carries TRBV19 and TRBJ2-1; D is perhaps TRBD2 (7 bases). Germline V gene lookup returns CDR1 LNHDA and CDR2 SQIVND (reference sequence). The length of the CDR3 is 14 residues. Trimming took off 3 bases at V and 8 bases at J, with 14 bases between the two ends. The CDR3 sequence is CASSMGRGIHEQFF. In DNA, the CDR3 is TGTGCCAGTAGTATGGGGAGGGGGATCCATGAGCAGTTCTTC.

The sample holds a few counts of this clonotype. This chain joins TRBV10-2 and TRBJ2-1; perhaps TRBD2 as D (6 bases). This CDR3 has 13 amino acids. Germline V CDR1 and CDR2: WSHSY, SAAADI. Trimming took off 8 bases at V and 7 bases at J, with 15 bases between the two ends. The CDR3 protein is CASDTGSRNEQFF. In DNA form, the CDR3 reads TGCGCCAGCGATACCGGGAGCCGAAATGAGCAGTTCTTC.

This clonotype was seen many times. The V and J genes are TRBV5-6 and TRBJ1-5, with TRBD1 identical over 9 bases. V was clipped by 3 bases and J by 5 bases; unmatched bases: 6. The CDR3 is 15 residues long. Germline V lookup: CDR1 SGHDT, CDR2 YYEEEE. CDR3 sequence (DNA): TGTGCCAGCAGCTCCGGGACAGGGTTTTATCAGCCCCAGCATTTT. Its protein is CASSSGTGFYQPQHF.

This clonotype was seen only once. The chain has TRBV20-1 and TRBJ2-7; the match to TRBD2 covers 15 bases. Germline CDR1 DFQATT, CDR2 SNEGSKA (reference sequence). The CDR3 spans 13 residues. Trimming at V came to 6 bases and at J to 11 bases, leaving 8 bases not matched to a gene. CDR3 nucleotides: TGCAGTGCGGAAGGACTAGCGGGAGGGGTGGAGTACTTC. Translation: CSAEGLAGGVEYF.

This clonotype appeared once. The J gene is TRBJ2-1, the V gene TRBV20-1, with 13 bases that match TRBD2. V shed 0 bases, J shed 3 bases, and the junction held 14 bases outside the gene matches. The CDR3 is made up of 20 amino acids. The germline gives CDR1 DFQATT, CDR2 SNEGSKA (reference sequence). For the CDR3, the DNA is TGCAGTGCTAGAGACTTTCCCGGGACTAGCGGGACACTTTTCTACAATGAGCAGTTCTTC. This translates into CSARDFPGTSGTLFYNEQFF.